This T cell receptor (beta chain) was documented in a study of vaccination and CD4 T cells after COVID-19. A word on this clonotype: The antigen is not known.

Trimming took off 6 bases at V and 4 bases at J, with 13 bases between the two ends. The CDR3 sequence is 12 residues long. Looked up from germline, CDR1 is DFQATT and CDR2 is SNEGSKA (reference sequence). At the Johns Hopkins FTIC core, DNA taken from cultured CD4+ T cells was sequenced by way of the Oncomine TCR Beta short-read assay. TCRdb analysed the PCR reads with MiXCR anew, one entry per CDR3 protein. The table has tens of thousands of distinct CDR3 sequences, around 42% seen once. Noted time point: late sampling 161 to 241 days after vaccination in three convalescent patients. The treatment denotes: roughly nine-day PBMC culture with coronavirus spike peptide pools or control peptides (ViraFEST assay).

The chain uses TRBV20-1 and TRBJ2-7; TRBD2 is a possible D gene (5 bases). The sample was CD4+ T cells from blood, cultured in vitro, taken about 7 months after SARS-CoV-2 vaccination. The TCR sequence derives from a human donor who had recovered from COVID-19. The CDR3 sequence: CSAPPRAYEQYF. CDR3 bases: TGCAGTGCACCGCCGAGGGCGTACGAGCAGTACTTC.